This TCR beta chain was sequenced for a study of control samples from healthy donors and cancer patients. Libraries were prepared by immunoSEQ multiplex PCR; TCRdb keeps only in-frame clonotypes and omits some of them. The sample has fewer than 95,000 clones; around nine tenths are singletons. The germline V gene encodes CDR1 SGHAT and CDR2 FQNNGV. Trimming pared 5 bases from V and 4 bases from J, leaving 14 bases between. This CDR3 spans 14 amino acids. The TCR was taken from a man aged 30 to 39 in good health. Sequencing was carried out using blood. The genes are TRBV11-2 and TRBJ1-2, with unresolved D. The DNA of the CDR3 is TGTGCCAGCAGCACTTACGGACCGACCTATGGCTACACCTTC. Amino acids: CASSTYGPTYGYTF.